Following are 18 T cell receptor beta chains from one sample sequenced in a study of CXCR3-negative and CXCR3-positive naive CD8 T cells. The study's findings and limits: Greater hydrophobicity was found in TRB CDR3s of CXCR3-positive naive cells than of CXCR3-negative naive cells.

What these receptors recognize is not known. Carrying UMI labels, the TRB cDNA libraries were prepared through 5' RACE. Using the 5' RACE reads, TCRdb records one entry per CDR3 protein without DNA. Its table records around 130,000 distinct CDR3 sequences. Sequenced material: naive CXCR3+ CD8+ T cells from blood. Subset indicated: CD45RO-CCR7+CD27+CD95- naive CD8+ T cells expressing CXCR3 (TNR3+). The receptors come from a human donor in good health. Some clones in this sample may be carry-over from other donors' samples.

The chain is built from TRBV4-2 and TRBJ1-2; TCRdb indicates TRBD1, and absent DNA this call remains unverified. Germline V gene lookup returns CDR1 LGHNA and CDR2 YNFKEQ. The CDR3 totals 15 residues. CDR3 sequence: CASSQDYAGNYGYTF.

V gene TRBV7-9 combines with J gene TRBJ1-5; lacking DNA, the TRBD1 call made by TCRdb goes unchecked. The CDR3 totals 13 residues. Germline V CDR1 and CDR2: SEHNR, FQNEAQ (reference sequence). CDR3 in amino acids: CASSGGSNQPQHF.

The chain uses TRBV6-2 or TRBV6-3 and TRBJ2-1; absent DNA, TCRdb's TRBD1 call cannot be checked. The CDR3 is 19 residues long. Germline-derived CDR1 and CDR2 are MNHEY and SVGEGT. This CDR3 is CASSYSSGQGALLTDEQFF.

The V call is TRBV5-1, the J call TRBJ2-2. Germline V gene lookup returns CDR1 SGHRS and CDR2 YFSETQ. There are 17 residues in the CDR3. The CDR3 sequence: CASSPDLSRANTGELFF.

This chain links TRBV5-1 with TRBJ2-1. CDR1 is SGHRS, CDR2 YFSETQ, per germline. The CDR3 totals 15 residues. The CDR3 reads CASSLAQGSYNEQFF.

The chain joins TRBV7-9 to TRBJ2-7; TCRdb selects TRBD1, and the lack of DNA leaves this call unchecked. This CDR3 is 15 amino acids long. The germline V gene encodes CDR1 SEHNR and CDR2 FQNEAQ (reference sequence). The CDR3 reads CASSSRGQHSYEQYF.

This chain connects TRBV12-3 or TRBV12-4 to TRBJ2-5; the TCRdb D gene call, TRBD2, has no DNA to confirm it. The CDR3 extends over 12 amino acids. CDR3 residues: CASNSGGETQYF.

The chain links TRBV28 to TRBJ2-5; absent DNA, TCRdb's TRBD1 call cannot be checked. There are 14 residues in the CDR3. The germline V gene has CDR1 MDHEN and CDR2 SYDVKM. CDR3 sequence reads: CASSGDRAQETQYF. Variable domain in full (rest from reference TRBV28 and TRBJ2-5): DVKVTQSSRYLVKRTGEKVFLECVQDMDHENMFWYRQDPGLGLRLIYFSYDVKMKEKGDIPEGYSVSREKKERFSLILESASTNQTSMYLCASSGDRAQETQYFGPGTRLLVL.

The CDR3 reads CASSQVLGTEAKNIQYF. V is TRBV4-2 and J is TRBJ2-4; the D call of TRBD2 rests on TCRdb alone, since no DNA is present to check it. The CDR3 sequence is 17 residues long. CDR1 and CDR2 from the germline V gene are LGHNA and YNFKEQ.

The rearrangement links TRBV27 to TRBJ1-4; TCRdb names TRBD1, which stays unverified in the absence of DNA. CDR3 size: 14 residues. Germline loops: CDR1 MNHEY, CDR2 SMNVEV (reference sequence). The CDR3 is CASSPTRVNEKLFF.

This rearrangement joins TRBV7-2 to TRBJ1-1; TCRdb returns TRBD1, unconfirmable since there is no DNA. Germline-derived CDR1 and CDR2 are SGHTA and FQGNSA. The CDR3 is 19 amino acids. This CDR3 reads CASSSDLWQPGQGNTEAFF.

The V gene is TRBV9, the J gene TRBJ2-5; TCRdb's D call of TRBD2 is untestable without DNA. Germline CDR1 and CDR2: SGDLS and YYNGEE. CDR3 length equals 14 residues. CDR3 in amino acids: CASSVAGAGETQYF.

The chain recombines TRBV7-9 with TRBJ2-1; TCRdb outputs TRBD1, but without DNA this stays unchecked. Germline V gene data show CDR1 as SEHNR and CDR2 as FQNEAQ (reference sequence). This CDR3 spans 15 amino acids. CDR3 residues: CASSLARGSPNEQFF.

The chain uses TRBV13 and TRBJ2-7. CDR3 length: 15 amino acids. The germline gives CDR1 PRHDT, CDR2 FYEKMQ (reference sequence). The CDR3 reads CASSLVSGGSYEQYF. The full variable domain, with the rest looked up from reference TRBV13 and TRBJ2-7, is AAGVIQSPRHLIKEKRETATLKCYPIPRHDTVYWYQQGPGQDPQFLISFYEKMQSDKGSIPDRFSAQQFSDYHSELNMSSLELGDSALYFCASSLVSGGSYEQYFGPGTRLTVT.

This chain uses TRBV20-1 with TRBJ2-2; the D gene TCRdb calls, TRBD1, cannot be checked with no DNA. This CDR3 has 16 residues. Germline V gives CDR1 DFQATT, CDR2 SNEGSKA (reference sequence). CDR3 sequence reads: CSARVGGGAEDGELFF.

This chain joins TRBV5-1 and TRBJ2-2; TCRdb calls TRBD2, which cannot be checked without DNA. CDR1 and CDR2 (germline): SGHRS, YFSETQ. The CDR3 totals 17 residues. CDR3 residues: CASTAWGGGADTGELFF.

The CDR3 is CASSQRSGSYEQYF. The rearrangement joins TRBV3-1 to TRBJ2-7; the TRBD1 assignment by TCRdb is unverifiable without DNA. Germline V lookup: CDR1 LGHDT, CDR2 YNNKEL (reference sequence). The CDR3 is 14 amino acids.

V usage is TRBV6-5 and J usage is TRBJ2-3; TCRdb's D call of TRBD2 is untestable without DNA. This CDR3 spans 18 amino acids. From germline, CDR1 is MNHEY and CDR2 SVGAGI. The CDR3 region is CTYQEPGLAGEDADTQYF.